Below are 21 T cell receptor beta chains sequenced from a single sample in a study of blood T cell repertoires in COVID-19. Sequencing used immunoSEQ multiplex PCR; TCRdb keeps in-frame clones, though not all of them. The sample has hundreds of thousands of clones, more than 70% seen once; the top ten hold approximately 3%. Material for sequencing was peripheral blood. All receptors come from a woman in her twenties or thirties with COVID-19, enrolled during active disease.

The V call is TRBV19, the J call TRBJ2-7; 7 nucleotides match TRBD1. The CDR3 consists of 14 residues. J was trimmed by 3 bases and V by 1 base; bases with no gene match: 3. CDR1 is LNHDA and CDR2 is SQIVND in the germline V gene (reference sequence). CDR3 nucleotides: TGTGCCAGTAGTATAGGGCAGGGGGACTACGAGCAGTACGTC. This codes for CASSIGQGDYEQYV.

The chain links TRBV11-3 to TRBJ2-2, with 7 positions matching TRBD1. With V trimmed by 5 bases and J by 6 bases, 6 bases remained unmatched. Germline V CDR1 and CDR2: SGHNT, YENEEA. There are 14 residues in the CDR3. For the CDR3, the DNA is TGTGCCAGCAGCCTTTACAGGGGATCCGGGGAGCTGTTTTTT. This encodes CASSLYRGSGELFF.

The chain combines TRBV5-1 with TRBJ2-2, with 10 bases aligning to TRBD2. CDR3 length equals 20 residues. From germline, CDR1 is SGHRS and CDR2 YFSETQ. The J segment lost 3 bases and the V segment lost 4 bases, leaving 18 bases of the junction unmatched. CDR3 sequence: CASSVVRGPAGGPDTGELFF. CDR3 coding DNA: TGCGCCAGCAGCGTGGTCAGGGGCCCAGCGGGAGGGCCCGACACCGGGGAGCTGTTTTTT.

CDR3 bases: TGTGCCAGCGCGGAGGCACGGCCTGGAAACACCATATATTTT. This gives the protein CASAEARPGNTIYF. This rearrangement joins TRBV19 to TRBJ1-3, with D uncertain. The CDR3 has 14 residues. Trimming took 9 bases from V and 2 from J, leaving 14 bases between them. From germline, CDR1 is LNHDA and CDR2 SQIVND (reference sequence). Looking up the rest from reference TRBV19 and TRBJ1-3 gives the full variable domain: DGGITQSPKYLFRKEGQNVTLSCEQNLNHDAMYWYRQDPGQGLRLIYYSQIVNDFQKGDIAEGYSVSREKKESFPLTVTSAQKNPTAFYLCASAEARPGNTIYFGEGSWLTVV.

This sequence joins TRBV25-1 and TRBJ2-2, with 7 positions matching TRBD1. The CDR3 runs 15 residues. The junction had 7 bases not matched to a gene; V was cut back by 4 bases and J by 5 bases. Germline CDR1 and CDR2: MGHDK and SYGVNS. DNA of the CDR3: TGTGCCAGCAGTGGAGGGGACAGTTTAACCGGGGAGCTGTTTTTT. Translating it yields CASSGGDSLTGELFF. The entire variable domain, with the rest obtained from reference TRBV25-1 and TRBJ2-2, is as follows: EADIYQTPRYLVIGTGKKITLECSQTMGHDKMYWYQQDPGMELHLIHYSYGVNSTEKGDLSSESTVSRIRTEHFPLTLESARPSHTSQYLCASSGGDSLTGELFFGEGSRLTVL.

The chain uses TRBV24-1 and TRBJ2-3; D perhaps matches TRBD2 (6 bases). Germline V lookup: CDR1 KGHDR, CDR2 SFDVKD. The CDR3 totals 16 residues. The V end lost 1 base, the J end lost 2 bases, and 12 bases lay between the germline ends. The CDR3 spells CATSDFGGWNTDTQYF. Written as DNA, the CDR3 is TGTGCCACCAGTGATTTTGGGGGGTGGAACACAGATACGCAGTATTTT.

Turning to this clone: Other DNA variants within this sample encode the same CDR3. CDR3: CASSLAGSNQPQHF. CDR3 nucleotides: TGTGCCAGCAGCCTAGCTGGCAGCAATCAGCCCCAGCATTTT. The rearrangement joins TRBV28 to TRBJ1-5; D not resolved. The CDR3 length is 14 residues. Germline V lookup: CDR1 MDHEN, CDR2 SYDVKM. The V gene lost 6 bases and the J gene lost 1 base, with 10 bases spanning the gap.

This clone was seen a few times. CDR3 nucleotide sequence: TGTGCCAGCAGCCCGGGGAGTGGCTATGGCTACACCTTC. It codes for CASSPGSGYGYTF. The genes are TRBV6-5 and TRBJ1-2; D not certain. Trimming shortened V by 6 bases and J by 4 bases, and 12 bases separated the two germline ends. Germline CDR1 and CDR2: MNHEY and SVGAGI. This CDR3 contains 13 residues.

This clone was seen just once. The V and J genes are TRBV6-5 and TRBJ2-1; tentative D call: TRBD2 (6 bases). The germline V gene has CDR1 MNHEY and CDR2 SVGAGI. CDR3 length: 12 amino acids. The V gene lost 2 bases and the J gene lost 11 bases, with 10 bases spanning the gap. The CDR3 region is CASSYGGDKQFF. As DNA, the CDR3 is TGTGCCAGCAGTTACGGCGGGGATAAGCAGTTCTTC.

The V call is TRBV7-2, the J call TRBJ2-3; 12 bases are shared with TRBD2. Per the germline V gene, CDR1 is SGHTA and CDR2 is FQGNSA. The V segment lost 4 bases and the J segment 6 bases; nucleotides outside the gene matches: 5. This CDR3 region has 15 residues. Here the CDR3 reads CASSSSGGAGDTQYF. The CDR3 bases are TGTGCCAGCAGCTCTAGCGGGGGGGCCGGCGATACGCAGTATTTT.

CDR3 in amino acids: CASSRGLVTYEQYF. The CDR3 nucleotides are TGTGCCAGCAGCAGGGGACTGGTTACCTACGAGCAGTACTTC. The gene calls are TRBV5-6 and TRBJ2-7, with a tentative D call TRBD2 (6 bases). Germline assignment: CDR1 SGHDT and CDR2 YYEEEE. Trimming removed 4 bases at V and 2 bases at J, with 13 bases between. The CDR3 has 14 amino acids.

This chain links TRBV7-2 with TRBJ2-1; 10 positions agree with TRBD2. V lost 5 bases and J lost 6; bases outside the gene matches: 4. The CDR3 is made up of 14 amino acids. Germline V gene data show CDR1 as SGHTA and CDR2 as FQGNSA. The CDR3 nucleotides read TGTGCCAGCAGCCCGGGACTAGCGTTCAATGAGCAGTTCTTC. Its translation: CASSPGLAFNEQFF.

The table lists this clone with a count of one. The chain recombines TRBV7-9 with TRBJ1-1; 8 nucleotides line up with TRBD1. The CDR3 loop spans 14 amino acids. J lost 1 base, V lost 4 bases, and 2 bases had no gene match. The germline CDR1 and CDR2 sequences are SEHNR and FQNEAQ (reference sequence). CDR3: CASSYGQGNTEAFF. CDR3 DNA: TGTGCCAGCAGCTACGGACAGGGGAACACTGAAGCTTTCTTT.

V is TRBV7-2 and J is TRBJ1-4, with 11 bases that match TRBD1. This CDR3 is built from 15 residues. Germline V CDR1 and CDR2: SGHTA, FQGNSA. The V gene end was trimmed by 3 bases and the J gene end by 8 bases; junction bases not matched to a gene: 5. The CDR3 loop is CASSFSGQGGEKLFF. The DNA of the CDR3 is TGTGCCAGCAGCTTTTCGGGACAGGGGGGCGAAAAACTGTTTTTT.

This chain joins TRBV7-9 and TRBJ1-2; 8 nucleotides align to TRBD1. This CDR3 spans 13 amino acids. The germline gives CDR1 SEHNR, CDR2 FQNEAQ (reference sequence). Trimming cost V 6 bases and J 6 bases; bases outside gene matches: 6. Written as DNA, the CDR3 is TGTGCCAGCAGTGGTGACAGGGGTAATGGCTACACCTTC. Amino acids: CASSGDRGNGYTF.

This chain joins TRBV7-9 and TRBJ1-2; tentative D call: TRBD1 (6 bases). Germline CDR1 SEHNR, CDR2 FQNEAQ (reference sequence). Between the trimmed V and J ends, which lost 8 bases and 14 bases, there was a span of 21 bases. This CDR3 comprises 12 residues. CDR3 nucleotide sequence: TGTGCCAGCGGTGCAGGGGCGGGGGCTAGGACCTTC. Translating it yields CASGAGAGARTF.

The chain couples TRBV10-3 to TRBJ2-7, with 10 bases identical to TRBD2. This CDR3 has 14 residues. CDR1 is ENHRY, CDR2 SYGVKD, per germline. After removal of 6 bases from V and 4 bases from J, the junction contained 6 bases not matched to a gene. CDR3 protein: CAISEGLAAYEQYV. CDR3 in DNA: TGTGCCATCAGCGAAGGACTAGCGGCATACGAGCAGTACGTC.

This clone has at least ten counts. The J gene is TRBJ1-2, the V gene TRBV7-9, with D perhaps matching TRBD1 (5 bases). Trimming removed 1 base at V and 7 bases at J, with 16 bases between. This CDR3 is 15 amino acids long. Germline CDR1 and CDR2: SEHNR and FQNEAQ (reference sequence). The CDR3 loop reads CASSLGGGTSGGYTF. The CDR3, as DNA: TGTGCCAGCAGCTTAGGCGGGGGGACCTCGGGTGGCTACACCTTC.

This rearrangement joins TRBV5-1 to TRBJ2-3, with D perhaps matching TRBD2 (7 bases). In germline, CDR1 is SGHRS, CDR2 YFSETQ. Trimming removed 4 bases from V and 4 bases from J, with 19 bases in between. The CDR3 consists of 16 residues. The CDR3 sequence is CASSPIEGGIADTQYF. CDR3 bases: TGCGCCAGCAGCCCGATCGAGGGGGGGATTGCAGATACGCAGTATTTT.

To note about this clone: Within the sample, other DNA sequences also encode this same CDR3. This chain links TRBV6-4 with TRBJ2-1, with unresolved D. CDR1 MRHNA and CDR2 SNTAGT come from the germline V gene. The germline V and J ends were trimmed by 5 bases and 0 bases, with 5 bases remaining between them. This CDR3 has 13 residues. The CDR3 protein is CASSLDSYNEQFF. In DNA, the CDR3 is TGTGCCAGCAGTCTAGACTCCTACAATGAGCAGTTCTTC.

Comments on this clone: This sample also contains other DNA sequences that code for the same CDR3. V gene TRBV2 combines with J gene TRBJ2-2; perhaps TRBD1 as D (6 bases). CDR1 and CDR2 from the germline V gene are SNHLY and FYNNEI. V gave up 6 bases and J gave up 1 base, with 9 bases separating them. CDR3 length equals 14 residues. The CDR3: CASSEQGNTGELFF. The CDR3 bases are TGTGCCAGCAGCGAACAGGGGAACACCGGGGAGCTGTTTTTT.